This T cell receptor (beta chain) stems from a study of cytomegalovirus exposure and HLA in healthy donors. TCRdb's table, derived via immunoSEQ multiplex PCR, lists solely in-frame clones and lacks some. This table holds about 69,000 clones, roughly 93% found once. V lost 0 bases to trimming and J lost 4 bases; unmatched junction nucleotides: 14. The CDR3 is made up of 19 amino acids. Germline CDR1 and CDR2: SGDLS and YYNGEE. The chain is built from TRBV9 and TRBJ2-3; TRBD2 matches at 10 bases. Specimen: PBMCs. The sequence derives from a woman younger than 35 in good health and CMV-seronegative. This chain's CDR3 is CASSVARGSLAGVADTQYF. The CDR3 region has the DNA TGTGCCAGCAGCGTAGCTAGGGGATCTCTAGCGGGAGTAGCAGATACGCAGTATTTT.